Each of the 5 T cell receptor beta chains below was sequenced from the same sample in a study of T cell repertoires in cytomegalovirus infection. TCRdb processed the reads anew with MiXCR; each CDR3 protein has one entry. Among about 830,000 distinct CDR3 sequences listed, around a third were seen once. No antigen has been identified for these receptors. Specimen: cultured CD8+ T cells from PBMCs, collected from culture after CMV antigen stimulation. The origin of the receptors is a human donor in good health (CMV status not recorded). Some clones in this sample may be carry-over from other donors' samples.

This clonotype was found a few times. This chain's CDR3 is CASSLPLTGASNQPQHF. DNA of the CDR3: TGTGCCAGCAGTTTACCCCTGACAGGGGCTAGCAATCAGCCCCAGCATTTT. This chain uses TRBV27 with TRBJ1-5; TRBD1 aligns across 8 bases. CDR3 size: 17 residues. V gave up 2 bases and J gave up 0 bases; unmatched junction bases: 6. Per germline, CDR1 MNHEY and CDR2 SMNVEV (reference sequence).

CDR3 in DNA: TGTGCCAGCAGCTTGCTCAGGGGGGACTATGGCTACACCTTC. Encoded protein: CASSLLRGDYGYTF. V is TRBV5-6 and J is TRBJ1-2; TRBD1 aligns across 7 bases. CDR1 SGHDT and CDR2 YYEEEE come from the germline V gene. Trimming took 1 base from V and 3 from J; bases not matched to a gene: 3. This CDR3 spans 14 amino acids.

The chain links TRBV20-1 to TRBJ2-3; D is unclear. V was cut by 0 bases and J by 4 bases, with 14 bases left in between. Germline lookup yields CDR1 DFQATT and CDR2 SNEGSKA (reference sequence). This CDR3 has 15 residues. For the CDR3, the DNA is TGCAGTGCTAGAGACTTGGGGATGATCTCAGATACGCAGTATTTT. Its translation: CSARDLGMISDTQYF.

This clonotype was counted only a few times. The CDR3 coding sequence is TGCGCCAGCAGTGTCGGAGGGAGTCCCACCGGGGAGCTGTTTTTT. Translating gives CASSVGGSPTGELFF. V gene TRBV10-1 combines with J gene TRBJ2-2; tentative D call: TRBD2 (6 bases). This CDR3 comprises 15 residues. CDR1 and CDR2 from the germline V gene are WNHNN and SYGVQD (reference sequence). Trimming left V 4 bases short and J 4 bases short, with 13 bases between.

This clonotype was seen only a few times. The gene calls are TRBV19 and TRBJ2-1; maybe TRBD1 (5 bases). The length of the CDR3 is 13 residues. Germline V lookup: CDR1 LNHDA, CDR2 SQIVND (reference sequence). V dropped 2 bases and J dropped 9 bases, with 11 bases sitting between them. CDR3: CASSISGAGEQFF. As DNA, the CDR3 is TGTGCCAGTAGTATATCTGGGGCCGGTGAGCAGTTCTTC.